Listed below are T cell receptor beta chains from one sample, sequenced in a study of T cells expressing NK-cell markers. Reanalyzing the 5' RACE reads, TCRdb keeps one entry per CDR3 protein, without DNA. The data show about half a million distinct CDR3 sequences, and the top ten clones hold approximately 1.4%. Sequenced: blood T cells: a sorted CD56 or NKG2C T cell subset, CD4+ or CD8+ T cells, or bulk PBMC T cells (not recorded which). The receptors come from a woman between 50 and 59 years old in good health. Each CDR3 is given with its conserved first and last residue.

j_call | v_call | cdr3_aa
TRBJ2-1 | TRBV5-5 | CASSWAELGATSSYNEQFF
TRBJ2-5 | TRBV5-5 | CASSLRQGASGRPQETQYF
TRBJ2-1 | TRBV4-1 | CASSQGLVVSYNEQFF
TRBJ1-6 | TRBV5-1 | CASGPDALWESLHF
TRBJ2-3 | TRBV12-3/TRBV12-4 | CASSSTSAYTDTQYF
TRBJ2-1 | TRBV11-3 | CASSLVGQANEQFF
TRBJ1-4 | TRBV20-1 | CSANTPGQGRLSEKLFF
TRBJ1-6 | TRBV28 | CASMAENSPLHF
TRBJ2-1 | TRBV12-3/TRBV12-4 | CASSLRGASYNEQFF
TRBJ2-1 | TRBV27 | CASTPTGLPNNEQFF
TRBJ2-2 | TRBV29-1 | CSVRGRTNTGELFF
TRBJ2-3 | TRBV6-4 | CATTSGRATDTQYF
TRBJ2-3 | TRBV7-7 | CAAGLAGLLYTQYF
TRBJ2-1 | TRBV6-5 | CASSYSTVGTSTWGSYNEQFF
TRBJ2-1 | TRBV5-1 | CASQTSGTLNEQFF
TRBJ2-4 | TRBV29-1 | CSVGGTLKDIQYF
TRBJ2-1 | TRBV7-3 | CASSLASGFSYNEQFF
TRBJ2-2 | TRBV7-2 | CASSDGAGRAGIGELFF
TRBJ2-5 | TRBV20-1 | CSVKQAGGYQETQYF
TRBJ1-2 | TRBV5-8 | CASGRGTYGYTF
TRBJ2-7 | TRBV21-1 | CVSSILLAGGVYEQYF
TRBJ2-1 | TRBV10-3 | CAITREGVAGLNEQFF
TRBJ2-1 | TRBV5-1 | CASSRDHTAYNEQFF
TRBJ2-3 | TRBV9 | CASSGVSTDTQYF
TRBJ2-7 | TRBV12-3/TRBV12-4 | CASSSQIYEQYF
TRBJ2-1 | TRBV7-2 | CASSPRQYNEQFF
TRBJ2-1 | TRBV24-1 | CATSDSKGTWNEQFF
TRBJ1-2 | TRBV10-3 | CAGWTGGSYGYTF
TRBJ1-1 | TRBV4-1 | CASSRSISVRTEAFF
TRBJ2-7 | TRBV29-1 | CSASRTLPNEQYF
TRBJ2-7 | TRBV7-8 | CASSPGQGRTEQYF
TRBJ2-2 | TRBV5-1 | CASLLGGDAGELFF
TRBJ2-2 | TRBV20-1 | CSARVAVGTGELFF
TRBJ1-4 | TRBV12-3/TRBV12-4 | CASSLDAVQKLFF
TRBJ2-2 | TRBV11-3 | CASRKRGWDGINTGELFF
TRBJ2-1 | TRBV5-5 | CASGSLAYNEQFF
TRBJ2-3 | TRBV20-1 | CSATPLRVGTADTQYF
TRBJ2-1 | TRBV27 | CASSFSLGSKNNEQFF
TRBJ2-7 | TRBV5-6 | CASSPDGGSSGVGHEQYF